This T cell receptor beta chain comes out of a study of patients and donors after allogeneic stem cell transplantation. MiXCR, applied by TCRdb to the RT-PCR reads, yields one record per CDR3 protein. The sample holds 95,000 to 120,000 distinct CDR3 sequences; around 33% are singletons and the top ten take about 27%. Trimming at V came to 2 bases and at J to 6 bases, leaving 7 bases not matched to a gene. This CDR3 is 15 amino acids long. Per germline, CDR1 DFQATT and CDR2 SNEGSKA (reference sequence). V gene TRBV20-1 combines with J gene TRBJ2-7; 13 positions agree with TRBD2. This clonotype was sampled from a human donor who was either an allogeneic HSCT recipient or a stem cell or donor lymphocyte infusion donor (not recorded which). It is not recorded whose cells these are; they may come from a transplant donor. What was sequenced was blood, either unsorted or a sorted T cell fraction (not recorded which). In DNA, the CDR3 is TGCAGTGCTAGACGAACTAGCGGGAGGGCCCGCGAGCAGTACTTC. It codes for CSARRTSGRAREQYF.